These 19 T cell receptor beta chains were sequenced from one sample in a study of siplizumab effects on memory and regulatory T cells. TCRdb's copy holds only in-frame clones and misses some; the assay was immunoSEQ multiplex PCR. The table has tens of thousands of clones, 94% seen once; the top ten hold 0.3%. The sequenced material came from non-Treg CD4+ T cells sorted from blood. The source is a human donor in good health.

The CDR3 DNA is TGTGCCACCAGCAGAGTAGGGACACTCCGCCCGAACACCGGGGAGCTGTTTTTT. It is translated as CATSRVGTLRPNTGELFF. This rearrangement joins TRBV15 to TRBJ2-2; weak D call: TRBD1 (6 bases). CDR3 length equals 18 residues. The V gene's germline CDR1 is LNHNV and CDR2 YYDKDF (reference sequence). V lost 1 base to trimming and J lost 0 bases, with 15 bases between them. The full variable domain, with the rest looked up from reference TRBV15 and TRBJ2-2, is DAMVIQNPRYQVTQFGKPVTLSCSQTLNHNVMYWYQQKSSQAPKLLFHYYDKDFNNEADTPDNFQSRRPNTSFCFLDIRSPGLGDTAMYLCATSRVGTLRPNTGELFFGEGSRLTVL.

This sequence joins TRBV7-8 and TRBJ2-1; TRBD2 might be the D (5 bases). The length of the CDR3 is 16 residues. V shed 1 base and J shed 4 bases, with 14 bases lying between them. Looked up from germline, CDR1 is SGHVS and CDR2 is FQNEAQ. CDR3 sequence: CASSLGSNGIYNEQFF. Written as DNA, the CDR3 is TGTGCCAGCAGCTTAGGCTCAAACGGGATATACAATGAGCAGTTCTTC.

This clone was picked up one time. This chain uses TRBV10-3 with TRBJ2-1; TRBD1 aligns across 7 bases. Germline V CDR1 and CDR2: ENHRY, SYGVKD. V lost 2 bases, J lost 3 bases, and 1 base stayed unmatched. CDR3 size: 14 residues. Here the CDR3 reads CAISEDRVYNEQFF. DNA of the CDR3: TGTGCCATCAGTGAGGACAGGGTCTACAATGAGCAGTTCTTC.

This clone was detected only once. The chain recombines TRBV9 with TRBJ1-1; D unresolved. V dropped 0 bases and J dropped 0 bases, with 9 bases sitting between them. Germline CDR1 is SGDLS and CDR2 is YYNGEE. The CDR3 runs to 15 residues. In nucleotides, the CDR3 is TGTGCCAGCAGCGTAGGTCCGGGGTTGAACACTGAAGCTTTCTTT. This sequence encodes CASSVGPGLNTEAFF.

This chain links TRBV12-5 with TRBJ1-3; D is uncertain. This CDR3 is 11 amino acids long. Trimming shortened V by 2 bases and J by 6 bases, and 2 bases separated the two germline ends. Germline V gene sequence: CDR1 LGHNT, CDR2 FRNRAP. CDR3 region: CASGLLNTIYF. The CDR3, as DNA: TGTGCTAGTGGTTTGTTAAACACCATATATTTT.

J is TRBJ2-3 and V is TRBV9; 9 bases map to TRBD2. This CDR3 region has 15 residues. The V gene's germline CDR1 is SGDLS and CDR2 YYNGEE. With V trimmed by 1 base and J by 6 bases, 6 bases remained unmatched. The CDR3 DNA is TGTGCCAGCAGCGTAACCCTAGCGGGATATGATACGCAGTATTTT. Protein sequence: CASSVTLAGYDTQYF.

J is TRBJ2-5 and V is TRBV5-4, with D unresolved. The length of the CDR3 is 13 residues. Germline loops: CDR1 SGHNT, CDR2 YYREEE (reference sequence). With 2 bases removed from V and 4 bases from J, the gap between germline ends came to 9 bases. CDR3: CASSFKEVETQYF. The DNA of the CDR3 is TGTGCCAGCAGCTTTAAAGAGGTAGAGACCCAGTACTTC. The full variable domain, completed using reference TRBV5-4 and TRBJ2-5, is ETGVTQSPTHLIKTRGQQVTLRCSSQSGHNTVSWYQQALGQGPQFIFQYYREEENGRGNFPPRFSGLQFPNYSSELNVNALELDDSALYLCASSFKEVETQYFGPGTRLLVL.

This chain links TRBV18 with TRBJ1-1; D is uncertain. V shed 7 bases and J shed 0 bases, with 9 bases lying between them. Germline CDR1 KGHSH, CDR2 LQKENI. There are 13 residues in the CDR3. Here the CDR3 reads CASWPVMNTEAFF. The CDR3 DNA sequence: TGTGCCAGCTGGCCAGTTATGAACACTGAAGCTTTCTTT. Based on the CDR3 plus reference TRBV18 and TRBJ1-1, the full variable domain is NAGVMQNPRHLVRRRGQEARLRCSPMKGHSHVYWYRQLPEEGLKFMVYLQKENIIDESGMPKERFSAEFPKEGPSILRIQQVVRGDSAAYFCASWPVMNTEAFFGQGTRLTVV.

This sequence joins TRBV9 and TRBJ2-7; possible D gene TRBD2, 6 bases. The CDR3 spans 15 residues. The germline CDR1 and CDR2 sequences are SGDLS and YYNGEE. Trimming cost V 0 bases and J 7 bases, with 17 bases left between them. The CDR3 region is CASSVEAGPSGEQYF. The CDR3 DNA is TGTGCCAGCAGCGTAGAGGCGGGGCCTTCGGGGGAGCAGTACTTC.

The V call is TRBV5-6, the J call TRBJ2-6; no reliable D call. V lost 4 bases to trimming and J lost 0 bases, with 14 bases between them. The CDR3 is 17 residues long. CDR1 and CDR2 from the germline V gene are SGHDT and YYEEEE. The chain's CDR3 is CASSPWTALSGANVLTF. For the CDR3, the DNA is TGTGCCAGCAGCCCCTGGACGGCCCTCTCTGGGGCCAACGTCCTGACTTTC.

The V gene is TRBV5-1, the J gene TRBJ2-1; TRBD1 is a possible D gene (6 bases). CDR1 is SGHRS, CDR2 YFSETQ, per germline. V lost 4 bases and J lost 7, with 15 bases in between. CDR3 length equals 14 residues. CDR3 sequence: CASSGLGGENEQFF. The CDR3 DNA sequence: TGCGCCAGCAGCGGTCTAGGGGGAGAGAATGAGCAGTTCTTC.

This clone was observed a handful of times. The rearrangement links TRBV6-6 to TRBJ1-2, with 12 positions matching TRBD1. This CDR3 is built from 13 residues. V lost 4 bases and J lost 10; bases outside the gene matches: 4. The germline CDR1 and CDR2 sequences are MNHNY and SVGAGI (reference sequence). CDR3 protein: CASSWGQGAPYTF. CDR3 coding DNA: TGTGCCAGCAGTTGGGGACAGGGGGCACCCTACACCTTC.

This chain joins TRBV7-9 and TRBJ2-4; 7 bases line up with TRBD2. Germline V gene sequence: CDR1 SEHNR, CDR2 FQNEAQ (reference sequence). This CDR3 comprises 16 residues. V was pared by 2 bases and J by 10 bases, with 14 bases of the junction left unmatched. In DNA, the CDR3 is TGTGCCAGCAGCTTACTGGGGGGGACCTCAGGCGCAATTCAGTACTTC. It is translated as CASSLLGGTSGAIQYF.

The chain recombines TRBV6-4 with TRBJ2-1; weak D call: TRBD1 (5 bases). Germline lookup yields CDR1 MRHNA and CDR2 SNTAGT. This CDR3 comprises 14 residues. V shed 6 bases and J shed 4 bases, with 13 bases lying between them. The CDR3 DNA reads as TGTGCCAGCAGCCCAGGGCAGGGATACAATGAGCAGTTCTTC. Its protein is CASSPGQGYNEQFF.

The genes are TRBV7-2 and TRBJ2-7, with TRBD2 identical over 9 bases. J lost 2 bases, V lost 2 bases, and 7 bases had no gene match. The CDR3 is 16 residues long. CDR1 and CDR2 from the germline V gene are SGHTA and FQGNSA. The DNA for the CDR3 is TGTGCCAGCAGCTTAACCTCAGCGGGAGGCCCCTACGAGCAGTACTTC. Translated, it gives CASSLTSAGGPYEQYF.

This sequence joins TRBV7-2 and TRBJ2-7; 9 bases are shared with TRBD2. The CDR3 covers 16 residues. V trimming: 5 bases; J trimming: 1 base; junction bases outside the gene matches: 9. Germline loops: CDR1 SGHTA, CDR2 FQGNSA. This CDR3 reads CASSRTSDKASYEQYF. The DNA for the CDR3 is TGTGCCAGCAGCCGGACTAGCGACAAAGCATCCTACGAGCAGTACTTC.

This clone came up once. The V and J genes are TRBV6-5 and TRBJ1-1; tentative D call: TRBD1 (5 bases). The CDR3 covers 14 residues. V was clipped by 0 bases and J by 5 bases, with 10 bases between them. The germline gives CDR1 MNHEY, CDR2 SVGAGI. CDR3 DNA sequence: TGTGCCAGCAGTTACTCAGGGGCCGGAACTGAAGCTTTCTTT. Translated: CASSYSGAGTEAFF.

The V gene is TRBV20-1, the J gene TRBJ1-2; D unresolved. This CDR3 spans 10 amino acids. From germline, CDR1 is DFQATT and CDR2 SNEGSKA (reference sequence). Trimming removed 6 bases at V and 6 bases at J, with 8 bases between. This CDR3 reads CSARVDGYTF. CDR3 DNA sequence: TGCAGTGCCCGGGTCGATGGCTACACCTTC.

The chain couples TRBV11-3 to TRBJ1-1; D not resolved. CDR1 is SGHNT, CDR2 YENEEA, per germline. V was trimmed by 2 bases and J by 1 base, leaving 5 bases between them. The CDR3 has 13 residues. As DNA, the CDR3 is TGTGCCAGCAGCTTACGGAGGAACACTGAAGCTTTCTTT. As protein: CASSLRRNTEAFF.